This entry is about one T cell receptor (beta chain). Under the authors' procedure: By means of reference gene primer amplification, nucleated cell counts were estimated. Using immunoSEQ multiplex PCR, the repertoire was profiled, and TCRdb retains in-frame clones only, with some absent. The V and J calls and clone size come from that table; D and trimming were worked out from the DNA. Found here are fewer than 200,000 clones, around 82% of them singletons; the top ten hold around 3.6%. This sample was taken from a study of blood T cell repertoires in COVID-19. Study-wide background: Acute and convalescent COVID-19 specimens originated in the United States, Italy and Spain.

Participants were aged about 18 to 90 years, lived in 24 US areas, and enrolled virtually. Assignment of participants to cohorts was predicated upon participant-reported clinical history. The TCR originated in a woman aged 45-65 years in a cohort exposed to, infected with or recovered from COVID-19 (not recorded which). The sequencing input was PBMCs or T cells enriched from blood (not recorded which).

Written as DNA, the CDR3 is TGCGCCAGCAGCTTGGGAGGCTCCAGCTCTGGAAACACCATATATTTT. The encoded protein is CASSLGGSSSGNTIYF. This sequence joins TRBV5-1 and TRBJ1-3; D uncertain. Per germline, CDR1 SGHRS and CDR2 YFSETQ. The CDR3 covers 16 residues. V dropped 0 bases and J dropped 0 bases, with 10 bases sitting between them.